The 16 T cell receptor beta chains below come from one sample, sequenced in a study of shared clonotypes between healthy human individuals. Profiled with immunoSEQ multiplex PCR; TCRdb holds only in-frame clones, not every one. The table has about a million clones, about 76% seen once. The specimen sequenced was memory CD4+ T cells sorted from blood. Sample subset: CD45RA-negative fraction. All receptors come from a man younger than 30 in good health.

The DNA for the CDR3 is TGCGCCAGCAGTCGGGGGGGACAGGGGGCAACCGGGGAGCTGTTTTTT. Translation gives CASSRGGQGATGELFF. This chain links TRBV23-1 with TRBJ2-2, with TRBD1 identical over 12 bases. TRBV23-1 is treated as an ORF (open reading frame) with a function not yet certain. The length of the CDR3 is 16 residues. J was trimmed by 5 bases and V by 4 bases; bases with no gene match: 5.

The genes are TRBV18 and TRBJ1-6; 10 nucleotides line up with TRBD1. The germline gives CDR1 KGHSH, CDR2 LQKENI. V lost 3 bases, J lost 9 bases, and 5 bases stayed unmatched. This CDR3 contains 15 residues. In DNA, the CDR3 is TGTGCCAGCTCACCTGGGACAGGGGTAGTTTCACCCCTCCACTTT. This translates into CASSPGTGVVSPLHF.

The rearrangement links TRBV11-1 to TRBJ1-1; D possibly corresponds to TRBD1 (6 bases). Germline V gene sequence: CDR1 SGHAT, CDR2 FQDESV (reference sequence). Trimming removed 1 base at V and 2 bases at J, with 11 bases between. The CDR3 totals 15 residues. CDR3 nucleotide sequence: TGTGCCAGCAGCTTAGTTGGGGGCCGAAACACTGAAGCTTTCTTT. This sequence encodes CASSLVGGRNTEAFF.

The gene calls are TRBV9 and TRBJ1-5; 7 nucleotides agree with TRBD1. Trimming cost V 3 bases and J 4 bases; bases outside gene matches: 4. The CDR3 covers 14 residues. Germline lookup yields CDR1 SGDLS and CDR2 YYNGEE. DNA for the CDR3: TGTGCCAGCAGCGCGGGACAGCAAAATCAGCCCCAGCATTTT. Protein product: CASSAGQQNQPQHF.

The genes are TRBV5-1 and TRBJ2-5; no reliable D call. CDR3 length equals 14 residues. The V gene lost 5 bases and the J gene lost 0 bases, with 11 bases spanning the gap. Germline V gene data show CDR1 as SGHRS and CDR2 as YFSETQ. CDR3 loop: CASRIGVYQETQYF. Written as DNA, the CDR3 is TGCGCCAGCAGGATCGGAGTGTACCAAGAGACCCAGTACTTC. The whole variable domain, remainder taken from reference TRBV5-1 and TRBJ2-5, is KAGVTQTPRYLIKTRGQQVTLSCSPISGHRSVSWYQQTPGQGLQFLFEYFSETQRNKGNFPGRFSGRQFSNSRSEMNVSTLELGDSALYLCASRIGVYQETQYFGPGTRLLVL.

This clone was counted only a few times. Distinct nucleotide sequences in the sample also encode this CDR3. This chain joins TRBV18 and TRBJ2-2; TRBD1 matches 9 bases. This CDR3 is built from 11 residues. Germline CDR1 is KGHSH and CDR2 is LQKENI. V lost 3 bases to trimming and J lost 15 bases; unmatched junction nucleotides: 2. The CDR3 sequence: CASSPDRGLFF. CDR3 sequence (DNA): TGTGCCAGCTCACCGGACAGGGGTTTGTTTTTT.

Written as DNA, the CDR3 is TGCGCCAGCAGCCAAGGTTTGGCGGGTCCGGGCTATGGCTACACCTTC. It specifies CASSQGLAGPGYGYTF. The gene calls are TRBV4-3 and TRBJ1-2; D not certain. V lost 1 base and J lost 4, with 16 bases in between. This CDR3 spans 16 amino acids. Germline V gene sequence: CDR1 LGHNA, CDR2 YSLEER.

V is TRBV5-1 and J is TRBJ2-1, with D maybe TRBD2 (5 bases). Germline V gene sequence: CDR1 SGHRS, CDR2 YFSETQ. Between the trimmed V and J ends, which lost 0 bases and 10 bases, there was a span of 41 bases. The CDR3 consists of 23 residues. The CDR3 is CASSLGSASRTRGVLYSGREQFF. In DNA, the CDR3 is TGCGCCAGCAGCTTGGGCTCAGCCTCCCGGACTCGAGGAGTCCTGTATTCCGGTCGGGAGCAGTTCTTC. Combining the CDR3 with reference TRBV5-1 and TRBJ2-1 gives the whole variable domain KAGVTQTPRYLIKTRGQQVTLSCSPISGHRSVSWYQQTPGQGLQFLFEYFSETQRNKGNFPGRFSGRQFSNSRSEMNVSTLELGDSALYLCASSLGSASRTRGVLYSGREQFFGPGTRLTVL.

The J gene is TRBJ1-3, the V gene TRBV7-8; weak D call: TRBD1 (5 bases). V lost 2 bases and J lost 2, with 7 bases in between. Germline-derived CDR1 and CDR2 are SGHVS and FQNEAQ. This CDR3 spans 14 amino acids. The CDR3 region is CASSLRGAGNTIYF. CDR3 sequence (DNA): TGTGCCAGCAGCTTAAGGGGAGCTGGAAACACCATATATTTT. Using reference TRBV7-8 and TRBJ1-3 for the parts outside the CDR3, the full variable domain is GAGVSQSPRYKVAKRGQDVALRCDPISGHVSLFWYQQALGQGPEFLTYFQNEAQLDKSGLPSDRFFAERPEGSVSTLKIQRTQQEDSAVYLCASSLRGAGNTIYFGEGSWLTVV.

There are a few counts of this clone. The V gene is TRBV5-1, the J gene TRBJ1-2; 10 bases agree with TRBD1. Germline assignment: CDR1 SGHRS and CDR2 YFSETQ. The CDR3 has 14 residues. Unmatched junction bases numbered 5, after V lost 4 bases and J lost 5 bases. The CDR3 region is CASSLDRGTYGYTF. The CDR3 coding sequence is TGCGCCAGCAGCCTGGACAGGGGGACGTATGGCTACACCTTC. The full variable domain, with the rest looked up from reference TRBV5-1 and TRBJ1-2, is KAGVTQTPRYLIKTRGQQVTLSCSPISGHRSVSWYQQTPGQGLQFLFEYFSETQRNKGNFPGRFSGRQFSNSRSEMNVSTLELGDSALYLCASSLDRGTYGYTFGSGTRLTVV.

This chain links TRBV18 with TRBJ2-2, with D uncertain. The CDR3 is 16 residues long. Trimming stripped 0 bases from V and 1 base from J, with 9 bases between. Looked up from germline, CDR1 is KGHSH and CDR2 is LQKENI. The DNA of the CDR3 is TGTGCCAGCTCACCACCGGTTGGGGTGAACACCGGGGAGCTGTTTTTT. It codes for CASSPPVGVNTGELFF.

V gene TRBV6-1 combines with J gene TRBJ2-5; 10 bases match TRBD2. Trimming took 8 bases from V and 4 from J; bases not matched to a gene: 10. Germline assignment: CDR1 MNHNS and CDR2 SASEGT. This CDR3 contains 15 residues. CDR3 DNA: TGTGCCAGCGGACATTTAGCGGGGGGTCTAGAGACCCAGTACTTC. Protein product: CASGHLAGGLETQYF.

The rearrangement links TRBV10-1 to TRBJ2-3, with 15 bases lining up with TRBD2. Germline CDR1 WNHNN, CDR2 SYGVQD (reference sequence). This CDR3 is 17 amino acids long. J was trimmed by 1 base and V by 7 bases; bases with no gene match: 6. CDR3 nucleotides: TGCGCCAGCACCGGACTAGCGGGAGGGCCGGGCACAGATACGCAGTATTTT. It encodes CASTGLAGGPGTDTQYF.

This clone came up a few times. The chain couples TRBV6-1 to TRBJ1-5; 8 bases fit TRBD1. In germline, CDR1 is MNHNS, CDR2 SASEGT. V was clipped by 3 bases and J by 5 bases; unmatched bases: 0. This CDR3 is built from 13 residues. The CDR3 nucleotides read TGTGCCAGCAGTGAGACAGGGGATCAGCCCCAGCATTTT. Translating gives CASSETGDQPQHF.

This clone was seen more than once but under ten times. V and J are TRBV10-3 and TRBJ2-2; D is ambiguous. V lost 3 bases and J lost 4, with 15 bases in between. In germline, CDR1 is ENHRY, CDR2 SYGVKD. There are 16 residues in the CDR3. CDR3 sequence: CAISDVARMTTGELFF. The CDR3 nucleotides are TGTGCCATCAGTGATGTGGCCCGTATGACCACCGGGGAGCTGTTTTTT.

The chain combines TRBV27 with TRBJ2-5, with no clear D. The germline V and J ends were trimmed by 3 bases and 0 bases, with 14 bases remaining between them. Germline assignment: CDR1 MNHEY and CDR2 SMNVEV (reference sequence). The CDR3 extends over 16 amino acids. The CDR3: CASSLGYGSYQETQYF. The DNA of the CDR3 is TGTGCCAGCAGTTTGGGGTATGGCAGCTACCAAGAGACCCAGTACTTC.